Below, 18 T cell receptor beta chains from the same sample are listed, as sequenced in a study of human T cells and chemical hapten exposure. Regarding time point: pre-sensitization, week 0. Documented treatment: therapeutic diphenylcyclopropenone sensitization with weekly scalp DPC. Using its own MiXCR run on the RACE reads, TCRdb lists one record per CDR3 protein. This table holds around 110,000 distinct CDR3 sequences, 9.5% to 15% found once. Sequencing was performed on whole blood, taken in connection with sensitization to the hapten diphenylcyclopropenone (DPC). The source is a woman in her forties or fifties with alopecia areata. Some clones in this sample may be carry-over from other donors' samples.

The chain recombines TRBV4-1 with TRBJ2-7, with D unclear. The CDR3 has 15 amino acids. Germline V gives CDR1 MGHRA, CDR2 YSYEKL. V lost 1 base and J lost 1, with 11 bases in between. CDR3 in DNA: TGCGCCAGCAGCCAAGCCCTGTGGGCTTCCTACGAGCAGTACTTC. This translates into CASSQALWASYEQYF.

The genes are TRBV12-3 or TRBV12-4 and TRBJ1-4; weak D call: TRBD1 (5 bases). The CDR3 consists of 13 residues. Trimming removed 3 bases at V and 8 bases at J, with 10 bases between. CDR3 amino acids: CASSLTEGEKLFF. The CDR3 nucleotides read TGTGCCAGCAGTTTGACAGAAGGCGAAAAACTGTTTTTT.

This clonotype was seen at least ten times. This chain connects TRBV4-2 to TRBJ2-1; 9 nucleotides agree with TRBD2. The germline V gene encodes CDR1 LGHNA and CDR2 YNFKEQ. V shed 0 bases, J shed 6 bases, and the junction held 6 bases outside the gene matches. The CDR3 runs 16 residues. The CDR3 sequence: CASSQDSSGRSNEQFF. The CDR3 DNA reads TGTGCCAGCAGCCAAGACTCGAGCGGGAGGAGCAATGAGCAGTTCTTC.

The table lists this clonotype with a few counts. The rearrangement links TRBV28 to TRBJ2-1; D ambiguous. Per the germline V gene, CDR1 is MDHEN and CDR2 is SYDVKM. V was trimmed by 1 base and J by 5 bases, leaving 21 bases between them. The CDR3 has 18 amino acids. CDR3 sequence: CASSLLQSGRQTNNEQFF. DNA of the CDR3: TGTGCCAGCAGTTTATTGCAGTCGGGCCGCCAAACTAACAATGAGCAGTTCTTC.

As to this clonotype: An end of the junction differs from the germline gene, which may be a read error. The CDR3 nucleotides are TGTGTCAGCAGCTTAGCGGTGGGGACAGGGACCTACGAGCAGTACTTC. This translates into CVSSLAVGTGTYEQYF. V and J are TRBV7-9 and TRBJ2-7; 9 bases are a match to TRBD1. CDR1 is SEHNR, CDR2 FQNEAQ, per germline (reference sequence). The CDR3 is 16 residues long.

CDR3 sequence reads: CASSRWTDRAETQYF. The DNA for the CDR3 is TGTGCCAGCAGCCGATGGACAGATAGGGCAGAGACCCAGTACTTC. The V call is TRBV7-2, the J call TRBJ2-5; the D gene is possibly TRBD1 (6 bases). This CDR3 is built from 15 residues. Germline lookup yields CDR1 SGHTA and CDR2 FQGNSA. The V gene lost 5 bases and the J gene lost 4 bases, with 17 bases spanning the gap.

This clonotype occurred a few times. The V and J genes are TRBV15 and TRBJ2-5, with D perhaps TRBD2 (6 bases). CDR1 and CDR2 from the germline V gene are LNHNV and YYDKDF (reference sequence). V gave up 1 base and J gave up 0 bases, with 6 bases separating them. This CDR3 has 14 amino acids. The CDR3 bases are TGTGCCACCAGCAGAGGGGACTACCAAGAGACCCAGTACTTC. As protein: CATSRGDYQETQYF.

CDR3 sequence (DNA): TGTGCCAGCAGTACCGATGGGGCTAGCGGGGCTTCGGAGCAGTTCTTC. As protein: CASSTDGASGASEQFF. The V call is TRBV4-2, the J call TRBJ2-1, with 9 bases lining up with TRBD2. In germline, CDR1 is LGHNA, CDR2 YNFKEQ. Unmatched junction bases numbered 16, after V lost 6 bases and J lost 10 bases. The CDR3 covers 16 residues.

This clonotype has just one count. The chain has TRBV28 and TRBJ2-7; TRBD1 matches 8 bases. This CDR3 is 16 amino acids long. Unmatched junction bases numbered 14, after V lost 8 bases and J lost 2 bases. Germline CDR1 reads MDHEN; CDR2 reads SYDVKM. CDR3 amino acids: CASSPAIGTGTYEQYF. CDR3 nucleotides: TGTGCCAGCTCTCCGGCCATCGGGACAGGTACCTACGAGCAGTACTTC. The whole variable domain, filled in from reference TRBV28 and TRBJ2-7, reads DVKVTQSSRYLVKRTGEKVFLECVQDMDHENMFWYRQDPGLGLRLIYFSYDVKMKEKGDIPEGYSVSREKKERFSLILESASTNQTSMYLCASSPAIGTGTYEQYFGPGTRLTVT.

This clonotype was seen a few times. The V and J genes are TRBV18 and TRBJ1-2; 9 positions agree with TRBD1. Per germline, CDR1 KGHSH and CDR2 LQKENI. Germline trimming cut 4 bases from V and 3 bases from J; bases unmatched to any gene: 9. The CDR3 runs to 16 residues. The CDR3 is CASSQKQGATDYGYTF. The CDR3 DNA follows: TGTGCCAGCTCACAGAAACAGGGGGCGACGGACTATGGCTACACCTTC. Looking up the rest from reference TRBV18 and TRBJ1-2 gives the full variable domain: NAGVMQNPRHLVRRRGQEARLRCSPMKGHSHVYWYRQLPEEGLKFMVYLQKENIIDESGMPKERFSAEFPKEGPSILRIQQVVRGDSAAYFCASSQKQGATDYGYTFGSGTRLTVV.

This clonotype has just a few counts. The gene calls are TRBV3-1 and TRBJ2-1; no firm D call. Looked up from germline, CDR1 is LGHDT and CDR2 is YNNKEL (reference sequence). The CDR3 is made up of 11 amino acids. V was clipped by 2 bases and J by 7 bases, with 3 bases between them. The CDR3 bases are TGTGCCAGCAGCCAATTTAATGAGCAGTTCTTC. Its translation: CASSQFNEQFF.

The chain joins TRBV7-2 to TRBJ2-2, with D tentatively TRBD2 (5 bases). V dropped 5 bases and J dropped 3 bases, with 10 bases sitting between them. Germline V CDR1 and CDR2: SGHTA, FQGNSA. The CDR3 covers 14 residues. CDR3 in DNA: TGTGCCAGCAGCCCCGCGGAGGACACCGGGGAGCTGTTTTTT. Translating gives CASSPAEDTGELFF.

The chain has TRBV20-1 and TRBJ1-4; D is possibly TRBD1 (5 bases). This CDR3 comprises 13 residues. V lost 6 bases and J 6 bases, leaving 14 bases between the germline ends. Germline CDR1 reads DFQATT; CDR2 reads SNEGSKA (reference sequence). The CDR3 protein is CSAPDRGDEKLFF. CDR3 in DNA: TGCAGTGCCCCGGACCGGGGGGATGAAAAACTGTTTTTT.

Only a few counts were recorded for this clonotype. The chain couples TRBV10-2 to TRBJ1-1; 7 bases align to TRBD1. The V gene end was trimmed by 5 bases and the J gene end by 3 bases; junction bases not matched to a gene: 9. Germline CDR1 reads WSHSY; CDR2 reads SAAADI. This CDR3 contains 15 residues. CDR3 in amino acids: CASSRQGSGDTEAFF. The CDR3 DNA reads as TGCGCCAGCAGTAGACAGGGAAGCGGGGACACTGAAGCTTTCTTT.

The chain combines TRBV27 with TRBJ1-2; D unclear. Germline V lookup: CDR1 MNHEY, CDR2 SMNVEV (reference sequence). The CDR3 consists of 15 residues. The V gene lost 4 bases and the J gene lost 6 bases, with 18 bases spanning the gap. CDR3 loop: CASSWAGADFDGYTF. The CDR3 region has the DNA TGTGCCAGCAGTTGGGCGGGAGCAGACTTCGATGGCTACACCTTC.

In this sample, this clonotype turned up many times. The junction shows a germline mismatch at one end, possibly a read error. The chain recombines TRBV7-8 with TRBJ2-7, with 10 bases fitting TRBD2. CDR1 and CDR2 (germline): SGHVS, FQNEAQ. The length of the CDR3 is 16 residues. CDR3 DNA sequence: TGTGCCAGCAGCTTAGAAATTCCGGCAGGGCTAGCGGGAGCCCACTTC. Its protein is CASSLEIPAGLAGAHF. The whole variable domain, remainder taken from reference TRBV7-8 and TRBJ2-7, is GAGVSQSPRYKVAKRGQDVALRCDPISGHVSLFWYQQALGQGPEFLTYFQNEAQLDKSGLPSDRFFAERPEGSVSTLKIQRTQQEDSAVYLCASSLEIPAGLAGAHFGPGTRLTVT.

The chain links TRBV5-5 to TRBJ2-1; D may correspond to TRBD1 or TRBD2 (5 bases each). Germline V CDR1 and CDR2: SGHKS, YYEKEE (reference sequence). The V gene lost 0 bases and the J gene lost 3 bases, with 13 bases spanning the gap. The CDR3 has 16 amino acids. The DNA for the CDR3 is TGTGCCAGCAGCTTGGAAGGGACCGAATACTACAATGAGCAGTTCTTC. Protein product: CASSLEGTEYYNEQFF.

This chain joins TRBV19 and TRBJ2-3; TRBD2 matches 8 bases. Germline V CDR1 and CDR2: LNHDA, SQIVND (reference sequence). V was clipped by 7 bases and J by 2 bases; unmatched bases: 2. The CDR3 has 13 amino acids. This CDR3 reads CASTSGYTDTQYF. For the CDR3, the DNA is TGTGCCAGTACTAGCGGGTACACAGATACGCAGTATTTT.